Reported below is one T cell receptor (beta chain). This record comes from a study of T cells after somatic rescue of genetic block. Using immunoSEQ multiplex PCR, the repertoire was profiled, and TCRdb retains in-frame clones only, with some absent. The table shows roughly 7,000 clones, with around 80% occurring only once. The TCR originated in a boy aged 5-17 years. Sequencing input: peripheral blood mononuclear cells (PBMCs).

CDR3 bases: TGCGCCAGCAGCCAGGCCGGTAGGGATGAAAAACTGTTTTTT. This codes for CASSQAGRDEKLFF. J is TRBJ1-4 and V is TRBV4-3; D gene unclear. Looked up from germline, CDR1 is LGHNA and CDR2 is YSLEER. The ends were cut back, 3 bases at V and 6 bases at J, with 11 bases in the middle. The CDR3 loop spans 14 amino acids.